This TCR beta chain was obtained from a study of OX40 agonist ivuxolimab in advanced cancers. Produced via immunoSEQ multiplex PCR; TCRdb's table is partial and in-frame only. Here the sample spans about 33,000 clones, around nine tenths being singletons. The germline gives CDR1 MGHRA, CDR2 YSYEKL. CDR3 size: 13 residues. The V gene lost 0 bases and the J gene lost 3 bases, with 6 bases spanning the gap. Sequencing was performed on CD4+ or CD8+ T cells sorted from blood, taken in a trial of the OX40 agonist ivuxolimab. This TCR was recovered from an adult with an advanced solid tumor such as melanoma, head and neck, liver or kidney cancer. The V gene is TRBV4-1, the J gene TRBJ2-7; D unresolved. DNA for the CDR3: TGCGCCAGCAGCCAAGACCCTATCTACGAGCAGTACTTC. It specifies CASSQDPIYEQYF.